The 27 T cell receptor beta chains listed next were all sequenced from one sample in a study of blood T cell repertoires in COVID-19. Profiled with immunoSEQ multiplex PCR; TCRdb holds only in-frame clones, not every one. The table includes around 46,000 clones, approximately 80% detected once. The sequencing sample was made of peripheral blood. These receptors came from a human donor with active or convalescent COVID-19. The donor label of this sample is uncertain.

V is TRBV6-4 and J is TRBJ2-2, with D unresolved. Deletions cut 4 bases from V and 0 bases from J, with 12 bases between. The CDR3 spans 16 residues. Germline V gene sequence: CDR1 MRHNA, CDR2 SNTAGT. In nucleotides, the CDR3 is TGTGCCAGCAGTGTGTCTCACGGTTCGAACACCGGGGAGCTGTTTTTT. It is translated as CASSVSHGSNTGELFF.

CDR3 nucleotide sequence: TGTGCCAGCAGCGTAGGGAGCGGGACTCTCGACTACGAGCAGTACTTC. Translated, it gives CASSVGSGTLDYEQYF. This chain uses TRBV9 with TRBJ2-7; 7 nucleotides agree with TRBD2. The CDR3 contains 16 residues. Trimming at V came to 0 bases and at J to 3 bases, leaving 9 bases not matched to a gene. Germline V gene sequence: CDR1 SGDLS, CDR2 YYNGEE.

V gene TRBV18 combines with J gene TRBJ1-5, with D maybe TRBD1 (6 bases). The CDR3 has 14 amino acids. Germline-derived CDR1 and CDR2 are KGHSH and LQKENI. Trimming stripped 3 bases from V and 4 bases from J, with 10 bases between. As DNA, the CDR3 is TGTGCCAGCTCACCGGTACAGGGAAATCAGCCCCAGCATTTT. Its translation is CASSPVQGNQPQHF.

A few counts support this clone. The V gene is TRBV2, the J gene TRBJ2-1, with TRBD2 matching over 7 bases. The CDR3 contains 16 residues. V was pared by 5 bases and J by 2 bases, with 9 bases of the junction left unmatched. Looked up from germline, CDR1 is SNHLY and CDR2 is FYNNEI. This CDR3 is CASSSTQLAAYNEQFF. CDR3 nucleotide sequence: TGTGCCAGCAGTAGTACCCAGCTAGCGGCCTACAATGAGCAGTTCTTC.

This clone appeared once. The chain carries TRBV29-1 and TRBJ2-6; 7 bases agree with TRBD2. Germline values: CDR1 SQVTM, CDR2 ANQGSEA. The V gene end was trimmed by 4 bases and the J gene end by 0 bases; junction bases not matched to a gene: 6. The CDR3 is made up of 16 amino acids. CDR3 sequence reads: CSVVGGVLSGANVLTF. In DNA form, the CDR3 reads TGCAGCGTTGTGGGAGGGGTGCTCTCTGGGGCCAACGTCCTGACTTTC. Using reference TRBV29-1 and TRBJ2-6 for the parts outside the CDR3, the full variable domain is SAVISQKPSRDICQRGTSLTIQCQVDSQVTMMFWYRQQPGQSLTLIATANQGSEATYESGFVIDKFPISRPNLTFSTLTVSNMSPEDSSIYLCSVVGGVLSGANVLTFGAGSRLTVL.

This clone was recorded a few times. The gene calls are TRBV24-1 and TRBJ2-7, with 14 bases lining up with TRBD2. The CDR3 length is 17 residues. Germline CDR1 is KGHDR and CDR2 is SFDVKD. V dropped 2 bases and J dropped 5; count of bases not matched to a gene: 7. The CDR3: CATSDSRMGLAGDEQYF. The DNA of the CDR3 is TGTGCCACCAGTGATTCTAGAATGGGACTAGCGGGAGACGAGCAGTACTTC.

This chain uses TRBV4-1 with TRBJ1-1, with a possible D match to TRBD1 (6 bases). The germline V gene has CDR1 MGHRA and CDR2 YSYEKL. The CDR3 loop spans 15 amino acids. Trimming took off 4 bases at V and 5 bases at J, with 17 bases between the two ends. CDR3 region: CASSPPPGGLTEAFF. CDR3 nucleotide sequence: TGCGCCAGCAGCCCTCCCCCGGGGGGCTTAACTGAAGCTTTCTTT.

V and J are TRBV11-2 and TRBJ1-5; 8 bases are a match to TRBD1. This CDR3 contains 13 residues. From germline, CDR1 is SGHAT and CDR2 FQNNGV. V lost 9 bases and J lost 4; bases outside the gene matches: 5. The CDR3 nucleotides are TGTGCCAGTAAAGACAGGGGTAATCAGCCCCAGCATTTT. Translated, it gives CASKDRGNQPQHF.

This clone was seen more than once but under ten times. The J gene is TRBJ2-7, the V gene TRBV27, with D perhaps TRBD1 (6 bases). The V and J ends lost 5 bases and 1 base respectively, with 12 bases between them. The CDR3 has 14 amino acids. Germline CDR1 MNHEY, CDR2 SMNVEV (reference sequence). Here the CDR3 DNA reads TGTGCCAGCAGTGGAACAGGGAGTTCCTACGAGCAGTACTTC. Encoded protein: CASSGTGSSYEQYF.

CDR3: CASSELAGNTGELFF. CDR3 nucleotides: TGTGCCAGCAGTGAACTAGCGGGGAACACCGGGGAGCTGTTTTTT. This rearrangement joins TRBV6-1 to TRBJ2-2; 8 bases line up with TRBD2. Unmatched junction bases numbered 0, after V lost 2 bases and J lost 1 base. The CDR3 consists of 15 residues. CDR1 is MNHNS and CDR2 is SASEGT in the germline V gene.

The rearrangement uses TRBV5-1 and TRBJ2-5, with D possibly TRBD1 on 8 matching bases. This CDR3 has 14 residues. Germline CDR1 and CDR2: SGHRS and YFSETQ. The V gene lost 2 bases and the J gene lost 5 bases, with 13 bases spanning the gap. CDR3 in DNA: TGCGCCAGCAGCTTCGGACAGGGAGGGGAGACCCAGTACTTC. Protein sequence: CASSFGQGGETQYF.

This clone was seen at least ten times. The V and J genes are TRBV7-9 and TRBJ2-3; 10 bases line up with TRBD2. This CDR3 contains 16 residues. The germline CDR1 and CDR2 sequences are SEHNR and FQNEAQ (reference sequence). J gave up 5 bases and V 1 base, and 6 bases lay outside the gene matches. CDR3 sequence reads: CASSLGAGGLEDTQYF. The DNA of the CDR3 is TGTGCCAGCAGCTTAGGAGCGGGAGGGCTCGAAGATACGCAGTATTTT.

The rearrangement joins TRBV3-1 (or the pseudogene TRBV3-2) to TRBJ1-2; 7 positions agree with TRBD1. Per the germline V gene, CDR1 is LGHDT and CDR2 is YNNKEL (reference sequence). J was trimmed by 5 bases and V by 1 base; bases with no gene match: 7. This CDR3 region has 15 residues. CDR3 in amino acids: CASSQGRDSLYGYTF. CDR3 DNA sequence: TGTGCCAGCAGCCAAGGCCGGGACAGTTTATATGGCTACACCTTC.

The rearrangement uses TRBV5-1 and TRBJ2-3, with a weak D call TRBD1 (6 bases). This CDR3 spans 15 amino acids. Germline CDR1 and CDR2: SGHRS and YFSETQ. Trimming left V 4 bases short and J 4 bases short, with 16 bases between. As DNA, the CDR3 is TGCGCCAGCAGCGTGAGGGGGAGTAGGGCAGATACGCAGTATTTT. It specifies CASSVRGSRADTQYF.

V and J are TRBV7-3 and TRBJ2-3; a weak D match, TRBD2 (5 bases). The germline gives CDR1 SGHTA, CDR2 FQGTGA. The CDR3 runs to 14 residues. Trimming removed 1 base from V and 0 bases from J, with 5 bases in between. The CDR3 spells CASSLSGSTDTQYF. CDR3 nucleotide sequence: TGTGCCAGCAGCTTAAGCGGGAGCACAGATACGCAGTATTTT.

The chain combines TRBV7-3 with TRBJ2-1, with 8 bases aligning to TRBD2. Losses at the gene ends were 5 bases for V and 6 bases for J; bases not matched to a gene: 9. Germline CDR1 and CDR2: SGHTA and FQGTGA. The CDR3 covers 15 residues. The CDR3 reads CASSKGSGGLNEQFF. CDR3 nucleotides: TGTGCCAGCAGCAAAGGGAGCGGGGGCCTCAATGAGCAGTTCTTC.

The chain carries TRBV19 and TRBJ1-2; the match to TRBD1 covers 11 bases. Germline V lookup: CDR1 LNHDA, CDR2 SQIVND (reference sequence). The CDR3 consists of 18 residues. V was pared by 5 bases and J by 2 bases, with 13 bases of the junction left unmatched. The CDR3 DNA follows: TGTGCCAGTAGTTCCCTCCCTGGACAGGGGGCGCGGAACTATGGCTACACCTTC. Amino acid sequence: CASSSLPGQGARNYGYTF.

The rearrangement uses TRBV10-3 and TRBJ1-3, with a weak D call TRBD1 (5 bases). Germline-derived CDR1 and CDR2 are ENHRY and SYGVKD. There are 12 residues in the CDR3. The germline V and J ends were trimmed by 11 bases and 1 base, with 9 bases remaining between them. CDR3 sequence (DNA): TGTGCCTCCGGGGGTTCTGGAAACACCATATATTTT. Its protein is CASGGSGNTIYF.

CDR3 protein: CASSPRDSNTEAFF. CDR3 sequence (DNA): TGTGCCAGCTCACCAAGGGACAGCAACACTGAAGCTTTCTTT. The rearrangement joins TRBV18 to TRBJ1-1; 7 bases match TRBD1. CDR1 and CDR2 (germline): KGHSH, LQKENI. Trimming removed 2 bases from V and 2 bases from J; junction bases left unmatched: 2. The CDR3 covers 14 residues.

The table lists this clone with a few counts. CDR3 sequence: CASSLLGVAGGPSEQYF. CDR3 coding DNA: TGTGCCAGCAGCTTACTAGGGGTAGCGGGAGGGCCCTCCGAGCAGTACTTC. This sequence joins TRBV5-6 and TRBJ2-7; 11 bases are a match to TRBD2. Germline V gives CDR1 SGHDT, CDR2 YYEEEE. Unmatched junction bases numbered 13, after V lost 2 bases and J lost 6 bases. The CDR3 loop spans 17 amino acids.

This rearrangement joins TRBV21-1 to TRBJ2-7; TRBD2 reflects the table's D call only, with no check against the DNA. TRBV21-1 is shown as a pseudogene. The length of the CDR3 is 15 residues. The CDR3 DNA sequence: TGTGCCAGCAGCAAGCATAGCGGGAGGCCCTACGAGCAGTACTTC. Its protein product is CASSKHSGRPYEQYF.

The chain recombines TRBV19 with TRBJ2-1; TRBD2 might be the D (5 bases). With 6 bases removed from V and 0 bases from J, the gap between germline ends came to 9 bases. The CDR3 is 14 amino acids. Germline values: CDR1 LNHDA, CDR2 SQIVND (reference sequence). In nucleotides, the CDR3 is TGTGCCAGTAGCGTAGCGAGCTCCTACAATGAGCAGTTCTTC. Translated, it gives CASSVASSYNEQFF.

The CDR3 DNA sequence: TGTGCCACCAGTGGAGGGCCTGGCGATGAGCAGTTCTTC. Translating it yields CATSGGPGDEQFF. The chain uses TRBV24-1 and TRBJ2-1, with D tentatively TRBD2 (5 bases). Germline CDR1 KGHDR, CDR2 SFDVKD. CDR3 length: 13 amino acids. Trimming shortened V by 5 bases and J by 8 bases, and 12 bases separated the two germline ends.

V and J are TRBV30 and TRBJ2-1; tentatively, D is TRBD2 (6 bases). The CDR3 sequence is 13 residues long. Germline loops: CDR1 GTSNPN, CDR2 SVGIG (reference sequence). The germline V and J ends were trimmed by 2 bases and 6 bases, with 11 bases remaining between them. For the CDR3, the DNA is TGTGCCTGGAGTACCGGGACTGTCAATGAGCAGTTCTTC. This encodes CAWSTGTVNEQFF. Together with reference TRBV30 and TRBJ2-1, the CDR3 gives the full variable domain: SQTIHQWPATLVQPVGSPLSLECTVEGTSNPNLYWYRQAAGRGLQLLFYSVGIGQISSEVPQNLSASRPQDRQFILSSKKLLLSDSGFYLCAWSTGTVNEQFFGPGTRLTVL.

This chain uses TRBV19 with TRBJ1-1; 9 positions agree with TRBD1. The CDR3 consists of 15 residues. J lost 1 base, V lost 4 bases, and 4 bases had no gene match. Germline values: CDR1 LNHDA, CDR2 SQIVND (reference sequence). CDR3 region: CASSTWDRENTEAFF. The CDR3 bases are TGTGCCAGTAGTACCTGGGACAGGGAGAACACTGAAGCTTTCTTT.

The V gene is TRBV11-3, the J gene TRBJ2-5; D perhaps matches TRBD2 (6 bases). Germline-derived CDR1 and CDR2 are SGHNT and YENEEA. This CDR3 is built from 17 residues. V lost 5 bases and J lost 0, with 19 bases in between. Here the CDR3 DNA reads TGTGCCAGCAGCCCCTGGGAGGCGGGGTCGTACCAAGAGACCCAGTACTTC. Its protein is CASSPWEAGSYQETQYF.

The chain uses TRBV9 and TRBJ2-1; 7 nucleotides match TRBD2. Trimming at V came to 0 bases and at J to 7 bases, leaving 13 bases not matched to a gene. There are 17 residues in the CDR3. The germline V gene encodes CDR1 SGDLS and CDR2 YYNGEE. CDR3 coding DNA: TGTGCCAGCAGCGTAGCTGGCGGGAGAATTCCGGGAAATGAGCAGTTCTTC. It translates to CASSVAGGRIPGNEQFF.